One sample yielded the 18 T cell receptor beta chains listed below, sequenced in a study of tumor and adjacent non-tumor tissue in lung cancer. A modified ARM-PCR protocol with three rounds of nested PCR amplified TCRbeta. In TCRdb, the multiplex PCR reads were re-called with MiXCR into one record per CDR3 protein. The repertoire includes roughly 70,000 distinct CDR3 sequences, around 70% of them detected once, and 25% to 30% sits in the top ten. The template was RNA from unsorted bulk tissue. This non-tumor lung sample came from over 3 cm beyond the tumor edge. The specimen was distant non-tumor lung tissue. These TCRs come from a woman aged 45 to 65 with non-small cell lung cancer.

This clonotype was observed a handful of times. A clone one base away is much larger, so this may be a read error. The chain links TRBV6-5 to TRBJ2-7; 10 bases are a match to TRBD2. V was clipped by 4 bases and J by 7 bases; unmatched bases: 13. CDR3 size: 16 residues. Germline V lookup: CDR1 MNHEY, CDR2 SVGAGI. CDR3 amino acids: CASSFRLLAGVSEQYF. As DNA, the CDR3 is TGTGCCAGCAGTTTCAGACTGCTAGCGGGAGTATCGGAGCAGTACTTC.

With respect to this clonotype: Being one base from a much bigger clone, this may be a read error. The chain employs TRBV28 and TRBJ2-1; D not resolved. This CDR3 has 11 amino acids. Germline V CDR1 and CDR2: MDHEN, SYDVKM. As DNA, the CDR3 is TGTGCCAACAGTTTCATAAATGAGCAGTTCTTC. Protein: CANSFINEQFF.

About this clonotype itself: A single base separates this from a much larger clone, so it may be a read error. The chain combines TRBV4-2 with TRBJ2-1; TRBD2 matches at 7 bases. The J segment lost 8 bases and the V segment lost 5 bases, leaving 12 bases of the junction unmatched. The germline V gene encodes CDR1 LGHNA and CDR2 YNFKEQ. The CDR3 is 15 amino acids. CDR3 region: CASSDDGTNGDEQFF. The CDR3 coding sequence is TGTGCCAGCAGCGATGATGGGACTAACGGGGATGAGCAGTTCTTC.

Turning to this clonotype: Germline is not matched at one junction end, which may reflect a read error. This chain uses TRBV11-3 with TRBJ2-1; TRBD2 matches 9 bases. This CDR3 spans 16 amino acids. Germline V gene sequence: CDR1 SGHNT, CDR2 YENEEA. This CDR3 is CANSSRSGSSYDEQFF. CDR3 in DNA: TGTGCCAACAGCTCACGTAGCGGGAGCTCCTACGATGAGCAGTTCTTC.

A few counts support this clonotype. The junction differs from germline at one of its ends, possibly a read error. The chain has TRBV11-1 and TRBJ2-1; no definite D call. Germline CDR1 SGHAT, CDR2 FQDESV (reference sequence). The CDR3 totals 13 residues. CDR3 in amino acids: CASGLPPLDEQFF. The CDR3, as DNA: TGTGCCAGCGGCTTACCTCCGCTGGACGAGCAATTCTTC.

This clonotype appeared a few times. A much larger clone differs from this one at a single base, so this may be a read error. The V gene is TRBV20-1, the J gene TRBJ2-7; tentatively, D is TRBD2 (6 bases). The CDR3 loop spans 13 amino acids. Germline-derived CDR1 and CDR2 are DFQATT and SNEGSKA (reference sequence). DNA of the CDR3: TGCAGTACTAGAGCGGGTATGACCTACGAGCAGTACTTC. This codes for CSTRAGMTYEQYF.

Regarding this clonotype: Sequence at one end of the junction differs from germline and may be a read error. J is TRBJ2-2 and V is TRBV20-1; D perhaps matches TRBD2 (5 bases). The CDR3 is 15 amino acids. Per the germline V gene, CDR1 is DFQATT and CDR2 is SNEGSKA (reference sequence). For the CDR3, the DNA is TGCAGTGCTAGATCCTCGACATGGAGTACCGGGGAGCTATTTTTT. This gives the protein CSARSSTWSTGELFF.

The CDR3: CAWSQWLSTEAFF. The DNA of the CDR3 is TGTGCCTGGAGTCAGTGGCTGAGCACTGAAGCTTTCTTT. The V call is TRBV30, the J call TRBJ1-1, with no clear D. The germline CDR1 and CDR2 sequences are GTSNPN and SVGIG (reference sequence). CDR3 length: 13 residues. Trimming cost V 2 bases and J 4 bases, with 11 bases left between them.

This clonotype came up many times. This sequence joins TRBV4-1 and TRBJ1-1, with a tentative D call TRBD1 (5 bases). V was cut by 2 bases and J by 5 bases, with 12 bases left in between. This CDR3 region has 14 residues. Germline loops: CDR1 MGHRA, CDR2 YSYEKL. The CDR3 nucleotides read TGCGCCAGCAGCCAATCGGGGCCAGGGACTGAAGCTTTCTTT. This sequence encodes CASSQSGPGTEAFF.

With respect to this clonotype: Mismatch with germline at one junction end may stem from a read error. The V call is TRBV7-9, the J call TRBJ2-3; no clear D gene. The CDR3 runs to 13 residues. CDR1 and CDR2 from the germline V gene are SEHNR and FQNEAQ (reference sequence). The CDR3 nucleotides are TGTGCCAGCTGCTTAACCAGCACAAATACGCAGTATTTT. This encodes CASCLTSTNTQYF. The entire variable domain, with the rest obtained from reference TRBV7-9 and TRBJ2-3, is as follows: DTGVSQNPRHKITKRGQNVTFRCDPISEHNRLYWYRQTLGQGPEFLTYFQNEAQLEKSRLLSDRFSAERPKGSFSTLEIQRTEQGDSAMYLCASCLTSTNTQYFGPGTRLTVL.

The chain is built from TRBV6-2 or TRBV6-3 and TRBJ1-2; a possible D gene is TRBD1 (5 bases). V dropped 7 bases and J dropped 6 bases, with 18 bases sitting between them. CDR3 length: 14 residues. Germline assignment: CDR1 MNHEY and CDR2 SVGEGT. The CDR3 region is CASICGHVQDGYTF. The CDR3 nucleotides are TGTGCCAGCATTTGCGGACATGTGCAGGATGGCTACACCTTC.

This clonotype was seen just once. The conserved final phenylalanine or tryptophan is absent from the CDR3, which likely points to a read error. The chain combines TRBV4-1 with TRBJ1-1; weak D call: TRBD1 (6 bases). The CDR3 has 16 residues. CDR1 is MGHRA, CDR2 YSYEKL, per germline. The CDR3 sequence is CANSQDRYRANTEAFV. The CDR3 coding sequence is TGCGCCAACAGCCAAGATCGTTACAGGGCTAACACTGAAGCTTTCGTT.

Comments on this clonotype: At one boundary the junction diverges from the germline segment, which might be a read error. The chain employs TRBV29-1 and TRBJ1-2; 7 bases agree with TRBD1. Germline CDR1 is SQVTM and CDR2 is ANQGSEA. The CDR3 length is 16 residues. The DNA for the CDR3 is TGCAGCGTTAACGCGGGACAGAGGATTGAGAACTATGGCTACACATTC. This sequence encodes CSVNAGQRIENYGYTF.

J is TRBJ2-1 and V is TRBV4-2, with D possibly TRBD2 on 6 matching bases. Germline-derived CDR1 and CDR2 are LGHNA and YNFKEQ. V was pared by 0 bases and J by 8 bases, with 20 bases between. The CDR3 runs 17 residues. Here the CDR3 reads CASSQDSVIGSLYEQFF. The CDR3 DNA sequence: TGTGCCAGCAGCCAAGATTCAGTTATCGGGAGTTTGTATGAGCAGTTCTTC.

Remarks on this clonotype: Here the CDR3 omits its conserved ending phenylalanine or tryptophan, so a read error is the likely source. The chain employs TRBV5-5 and TRBJ1-6; 7 bases agree with TRBD1. Germline values: CDR1 SGHKS, CDR2 YYEKEE (reference sequence). The CDR3 extends over 18 amino acids. This chain's CDR3 is CVSSNTGVVGSYNSPLHY. The CDR3 DNA reads as TGTGTCAGCAGCAACACAGGGGTTGTTGGCTCCTATAATTCACCCCTCCACTAT.

About this clonotype: The junction shows a germline mismatch at one end, possibly a read error. The chain links TRBV6-2 or TRBV6-3 to TRBJ1-2; D unresolved. CDR3 length equals 13 residues. The germline CDR1 and CDR2 sequences are MNHEY and SVGEGT. This CDR3 is CVSTRDSSYGYTF. In DNA form, the CDR3 reads TGTGTCAGCACACGAGATTCTTCCTATGGCTACACCTTC.

On this clonotype: Given a much more abundant clone one base away, this may be a read error. The J gene is TRBJ1-5, the V gene TRBV20-1; 7 bases are shared with TRBD1. The CDR3 covers 12 residues. Germline V gene data show CDR1 as DFQATT and CDR2 as SNEGSKA (reference sequence). Here the CDR3 reads CSALTGNHPQHF. In nucleotides, the CDR3 is TGCAGTGCCCTGACAGGGAATCATCCCCAGCATTTT.

DNA of the CDR3: TGCAACGCTCAATCGGGACAGGGGGCGCAAGATACGCAGTATTTT. Its translation: CNAQSGQGAQDTQYF. The V and J genes are TRBV20-1 and TRBJ2-3, with 12 bases lining up with TRBD1. Germline CDR1 and CDR2: DFQATT and SNEGSKA (reference sequence). The CDR3 totals 15 residues.